Sequencing of this T cell receptor (beta chain) was carried out in a study of T cell repertoires in cytomegalovirus infection. Background on the study: Both recently identified HLA-C-restricted and well-studied HLA-B-restricted CMV epitopes were used in the study. Shared public TCR beta signatures pointed to both CMV infection and a matching HLA type.

General observations from the study: HLA-C-restricted CMV clonotypes gave the most frequent clonotype in two of eight donors. CMV carriers with the relevant HLA were identified by cumulative public TCR beta family frequency.

The CDR3 length is 16 residues. Germline lookup yields CDR1 MGHRA and CDR2 YSYEKL. Trimming took off 1 base at V and 6 bases at J, with 18 bases between the two ends. In the case of this clonotype: Its matching antigen is unknown.

MiXCR was run by TCRdb on the reads, yielding one entry per CDR3 protein. This table has 650,000 to 850,000 distinct CDR3 sequences, roughly 29% appearing once. The rearrangement joins TRBV4-1 to TRBJ1-2, with a weak D call TRBD1 (5 bases). The clonotype originates from a human donor in good health (CMV status not recorded). Some clones in this sample may be carry-over from other donors' samples. The sample in question was cultured CD8+ T cells from PBMCs, obtained from culture after CMV antigen stimulation. Here the CDR3 DNA reads TGCGCCAGCAGCCAAGCACAACTACCCCCGGGGGATGGCTACACCTTC. Translation: CASSQAQLPPGDGYTF.